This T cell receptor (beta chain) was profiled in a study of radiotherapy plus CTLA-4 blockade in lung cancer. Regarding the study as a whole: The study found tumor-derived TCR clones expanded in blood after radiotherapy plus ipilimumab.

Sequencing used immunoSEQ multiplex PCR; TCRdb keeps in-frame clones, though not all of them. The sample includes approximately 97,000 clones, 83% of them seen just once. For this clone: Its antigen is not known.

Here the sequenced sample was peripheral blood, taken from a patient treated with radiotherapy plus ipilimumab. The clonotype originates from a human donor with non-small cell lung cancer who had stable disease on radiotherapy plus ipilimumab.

The CDR3 spells CASSVEEFYNSPLHF. The CDR3 nucleotides are TGTGCCAGCAGCGTAGAAGAGTTCTATAATTCACCCCTCCACTTT. The rearrangement joins TRBV9 to TRBJ1-6; D gene ambiguous. Trimming cost V 0 bases and J 3 bases, with 7 bases left between them. The CDR3 has 15 amino acids. Germline CDR1 SGDLS, CDR2 YYNGEE.